The 25 T cell receptor beta chains given below trace back to one sample, sequenced in a study of cytomegalovirus exposure and HLA in healthy donors. The PCR ran on 60 Vbeta and 13 Jbeta primers. TCRdb's copy holds only in-frame clones and misses some; the assay was immunoSEQ multiplex PCR. This sample's table reports about 39,000 clones. The sample consisted of PBMCs. The origin of the receptors is a woman aged 25-40 years in good health and CMV-seropositive.

This rearrangement joins TRBV15 to TRBJ1-5; TRBD1 aligns across 10 bases. V shed 5 bases, J shed 4 bases, and the junction held 5 bases outside the gene matches. This CDR3 contains 15 residues. From germline, CDR1 is LNHNV and CDR2 YYDKDF (reference sequence). CDR3 sequence reads: CATSFRTGGNQPQHF. CDR3 in DNA: TGTGCCACCAGCTTCCGGACAGGGGGAAATCAGCCCCAGCATTTT.

The V and J genes are TRBV5-1 and TRBJ2-7; 8 nucleotides line up with TRBD1. The J segment lost 0 bases and the V segment lost 4 bases, leaving 12 bases of the junction unmatched. Germline V CDR1 and CDR2: SGHRS, YFSETQ. The CDR3 contains 17 residues. CDR3 protein: CASSLRSGTGHSYEQYF. The CDR3 region has the DNA TGCGCCAGCAGCCTAAGGTCCGGGACAGGACACTCCTACGAGCAGTACTTC.

This chain connects TRBV5-1 to TRBJ2-5; 10 nucleotides line up with TRBD1. Trimming cost V 4 bases and J 5 bases; bases outside gene matches: 14. CDR3 length: 17 residues. Germline CDR1 is SGHRS and CDR2 is YFSETQ. The chain's CDR3 is CASSRSTGTGVTETQYF. DNA of the CDR3: TGCGCCAGCAGCAGGTCAACCGGGACAGGGGTTACGGAGACCCAGTACTTC.

The V and J genes are TRBV4-2 and TRBJ2-2; 10 bases are a match to TRBD2. This CDR3 is built from 16 residues. CDR1 is LGHNA, CDR2 YNFKEQ, per germline. The V segment lost 0 bases and the J segment 5 bases; nucleotides outside the gene matches: 3. CDR3 in amino acids: CASSQEASGGTGELFF. The CDR3 DNA follows: TGTGCCAGCAGCCAAGAGGCTAGCGGGGGTACCGGGGAGCTGTTTTTT.

The chain recombines TRBV30 with TRBJ2-1, with 9 bases aligning to TRBD2. Germline V lookup: CDR1 GTSNPN, CDR2 SVGIG (reference sequence). The CDR3 runs 15 residues. V was pared by 1 base and J by 8 bases, with 9 bases of the junction left unmatched. The CDR3 here is CAWSAGDSGGDEQFF. The DNA of the CDR3 is TGTGCCTGGAGTGCTGGTGATAGCGGGGGCGATGAGCAGTTCTTC.

The gene calls are TRBV7-9 and TRBJ1-2; 7 bases line up with TRBD1. This CDR3 has 13 amino acids. V gave up 4 bases and J gave up 4 bases; unmatched junction bases: 3. Per germline, CDR1 SEHNR and CDR2 FQNEAQ (reference sequence). The chain's CDR3 is CASSSRTGYGYTF. In DNA, the CDR3 is TGTGCCAGCAGCTCCAGGACAGGCTATGGCTACACCTTC.

DNA of the CDR3: TGTGCCACCAGCACGGGGTTCCGCGCGGGCTACACCTTC. Its translation: CATSTGFRAGYTF. This chain links TRBV15 with TRBJ1-2; D not certain. From germline, CDR1 is LNHNV and CDR2 YYDKDF (reference sequence). This CDR3 has 13 residues. Trimming cost V 4 bases and J 8 bases, with 14 bases left between them. Together with reference TRBV15 and TRBJ1-2, the CDR3 gives the full variable domain: DAMVIQNPRYQVTQFGKPVTLSCSQTLNHNVMYWYQQKSSQAPKLLFHYYDKDFNNEADTPDNFQSRRPNTSFCFLDIRSPGLGDTAMYLCATSTGFRAGYTFGSGTRLTVV.

The J gene is TRBJ1-2, the V gene TRBV5-5, with D perhaps matching TRBD1 (5 bases). Trimming stripped 0 bases from V and 1 base from J, with 13 bases between. Per the germline V gene, CDR1 is SGHKS and CDR2 is YYEKEE (reference sequence). The CDR3 sequence is 16 residues long. CDR3 region: CASSLDRQRVNYGYTF. Here the CDR3 DNA reads TGTGCCAGCAGCTTGGACAGGCAGCGAGTTAACTATGGCTACACCTTC.

This chain uses TRBV7-9 with TRBJ1-2, with TRBD1 matching 9 bases. Germline CDR1 reads SEHNR; CDR2 reads FQNEAQ (reference sequence). The CDR3 runs 13 residues. The trim removed 3 bases at V and 4 bases at J, leaving 0 bases unmatched. CDR3 DNA sequence: TGTGCCAGCAGCTTGGGACAGGGCTATGGCTACACCTTC. This encodes CASSLGQGYGYTF.

The J gene is TRBJ2-1, the V gene TRBV29-1; 7 bases line up with TRBD1. The CDR3 runs to 14 residues. CDR1 SQVTM and CDR2 ANQGSEA come from the germline V gene. Trimming took 6 bases from V and 6 from J; bases not matched to a gene: 11. The CDR3, as DNA: TGCAGCGTCCCCAGACAGGGACCAGTCAATGAGCAGTTCTTC. Translated: CSVPRQGPVNEQFF.

The chain links TRBV4-1 to TRBJ2-7; TRBD1 matches 7 bases. This CDR3 comprises 15 residues. The junction had 8 bases not matched to a gene; V was cut back by 3 bases and J by 3 bases. Germline assignment: CDR1 MGHRA and CDR2 YSYEKL. The CDR3, as DNA: TGCGCCAGCAGCCACTCAGCGAGGGGGCACTACGAGCAGTACTTC. Its protein is CASSHSARGHYEQYF.

V and J are TRBV29-1 and TRBJ2-1, with TRBD2 identical over 9 bases. The V gene's germline CDR1 is SQVTM and CDR2 ANQGSEA. The ends lost 4 bases at V and 5 bases at J; junction bases unmatched: 6. CDR3 length equals 14 residues. The CDR3 here is CSVVGGGADNEQFF. CDR3 bases: TGCAGCGTTGTAGGCGGGGGGGCCGACAATGAGCAGTTCTTC.

This rearrangement joins TRBV6-1 to TRBJ2-5; 8 nucleotides line up with TRBD1. Gene TRBJ2-7 matches the end of the DNA better, so the J call may be wrong. Germline assignment: CDR1 MNHNS and CDR2 SASEGT. The CDR3 spans 15 residues. CDR3 amino acids: CASTHRGMVSYEQYF. The CDR3 region has the DNA TGTGCCAGCACCCACAGGGGGATGGTTTCCTACGAGCAGTACTTC.

V gene TRBV27 combines with J gene TRBJ2-1; D not resolved. V lost 2 bases to trimming and J lost 0 bases, with 11 bases between them. This CDR3 has 16 amino acids. Germline V gives CDR1 MNHEY, CDR2 SMNVEV (reference sequence). The CDR3 DNA reads TGTGCCAGCAGTTTAGTTGCGGAACCCTCCTACAATGAGCAGTTCTTC. Its protein product is CASSLVAEPSYNEQFF.

The V gene is TRBV5-6, the J gene TRBJ2-1, with a tentative D call TRBD2 (7 bases). V was trimmed by 3 bases and J by 8 bases, leaving 21 bases between them. The CDR3 length is 16 residues. CDR1 and CDR2 (germline): SGHDT, YYEEEE. The DNA for the CDR3 is TGTGCCAGCAGCTCCCGCCGGGGGGCCAGTGGCGATGAGCAGTTCTTC. It encodes CASSSRRGASGDEQFF.

V usage is TRBV30 and J usage is TRBJ1-2, with D uncertain. From germline, CDR1 is GTSNPN and CDR2 SVGIG (reference sequence). This CDR3 is 14 amino acids long. The V gene lost 1 base and the J gene lost 5 bases, with 14 bases spanning the gap. The CDR3 protein is CAWSDEFRGYGYTF. CDR3 DNA: TGTGCCTGGAGTGATGAATTTCGGGGATATGGCTACACCTTC.

The V call is TRBV18, the J call TRBJ2-1; TRBD2 matches at 8 bases. CDR1 KGHSH and CDR2 LQKENI come from the germline V gene. V lost 3 bases and J lost 6; bases outside the gene matches: 4. This CDR3 comprises 14 residues. CDR3 coding DNA: TGTGCCAGCTCACCTTCCGGGACTAGCAATGAGCAGTTCTTC. Encoded protein: CASSPSGTSNEQFF.

The gene calls are TRBV7-9 and TRBJ1-1, with D unresolved. Germline values: CDR1 SEHNR, CDR2 FQNEAQ (reference sequence). This CDR3 comprises 14 residues. Between the trimmed V and J ends, which lost 7 bases and 11 bases, there was a span of 23 bases. The CDR3 coding sequence is TGTGCCAGCACCCCGTTCGGTGTACCCGGTGTCGCTTTCTTT. It translates to CASTPFGVPGVAFF.

J is TRBJ1-1 and V is TRBV7-9, with 8 bases lining up with TRBD1. The CDR3 loop spans 15 amino acids. From germline, CDR1 is SEHNR and CDR2 FQNEAQ (reference sequence). The junction had 5 bases not matched to a gene; V was cut back by 3 bases and J by 2 bases. The CDR3 spells CASSFSQGGNTEAFF. The CDR3 DNA is TGTGCCAGCAGCTTTTCACAGGGGGGCAACACTGAAGCTTTCTTT.

The chain couples TRBV9 to TRBJ1-1; a possible D gene is TRBD1 (6 bases). Trimming stripped 3 bases from V and 6 bases from J, with 15 bases between. This CDR3 contains 14 residues. The germline V gene has CDR1 SGDLS and CDR2 YYNGEE. The DNA of the CDR3 is TGTGCCAGCAGCGGAGGTACAGGGTCCCCTGAAGCTTTCTTT. As protein: CASSGGTGSPEAFF. The full variable domain, with the rest looked up from reference TRBV9 and TRBJ1-1, is DSGVTQTPKHLITATGQRVTLRCSPRSGDLSVYWYQQSLDQGLQFLIQYYNGEERAKGNILERFSAQQFPDLHSELNLSSLELGDSALYFCASSGGTGSPEAFFGQGTRLTVV.

The chain joins TRBV7-9 to TRBJ2-1; TRBD2 agrees at 7 bases. V dropped 4 bases and J dropped 7; count of bases not matched to a gene: 10. Germline CDR1 reads SEHNR; CDR2 reads FQNEAQ (reference sequence). The CDR3 runs to 15 residues. The CDR3 bases are TGTGCCAGCAGCTCCGAGACTAGCCGGGGGAATGAGCAGTTCTTC. Translating gives CASSSETSRGNEQFF.

The genes are TRBV7-9 and TRBJ2-1; no reliable D call. Trimming pared 1 base from V and 13 bases from J, leaving 8 bases between. Germline CDR1 and CDR2: SEHNR and FQNEAQ (reference sequence). The length of the CDR3 is 11 residues. The CDR3 DNA reads TGTGCCAGCAGCTTAGGAGCCAACCAGTTCTTC. Residues: CASSLGANQFF.

The rearrangement links TRBV5-4 to TRBJ2-1, with 9 bases identical to TRBD2. Germline V gene sequence: CDR1 SGHNT, CDR2 YYREEE (reference sequence). Trimming at V came to 0 bases and at J to 8 bases, leaving 6 bases not matched to a gene. The CDR3 contains 15 residues. The CDR3 sequence is CASSLAPSGEYEQFF. CDR3 nucleotide sequence: TGTGCCAGCAGCTTGGCGCCTAGCGGGGAATATGAGCAGTTCTTC.

CDR3 nucleotides: TGTGCCTGGAGCCCTAGACAAGAGACCCAGTACTTC. Translated: CAWSPRQETQYF. The gene calls are TRBV30 and TRBJ2-5; D is unclear. Looked up from germline, CDR1 is GTSNPN and CDR2 is SVGIG (reference sequence). The CDR3 is 12 amino acids. Trimming stripped 3 bases from V and 2 bases from J, with 7 bases between. The full variable domain, its missing parts supplied by reference TRBV30 and TRBJ2-5, is SQTIHQWPATLVQPVGSPLSLECTVEGTSNPNLYWYRQAAGRGLQLLFYSVGIGQISSEVPQNLSASRPQDRQFILSSKKLLLSDSGFYLCAWSPRQETQYFGPGTRLLVL.

The genes are TRBV6-1 and TRBJ1-4, with unresolved D. The germline gives CDR1 MNHNS, CDR2 SASEGT. V was pared by 4 bases and J by 0 bases, with 9 bases between. CDR3 length equals 15 residues. CDR3 bases: TGTGCCAGCAGTGGGGCCCTTGCAACTAATGAAAAACTGTTTTTT. Residues: CASSGALATNEKLFF.